A single sample is the source of the 4 T cell receptor beta chains below, sequenced in a study of OX40 agonist ivuxolimab in advanced cancers. Method: immunoSEQ multiplex PCR; TCRdb's copy keeps in-frame clones and lacks some. The sample carries 70,000 to 80,000 clones, about 88% recorded once. Source: CD4+ or CD8+ T cells sorted from blood, taken in a trial of the OX40 agonist ivuxolimab. The receptors here all came from an adult with an advanced solid tumor such as melanoma, head and neck, liver or kidney cancer.

The genes are TRBV15 and TRBJ1-1, with D tentatively TRBD1 (5 bases). Germline CDR1 reads LNHNV; CDR2 reads YYDKDF (reference sequence). Between the trimmed V and J ends, which lost 0 bases and 11 bases, there was a span of 16 bases. This CDR3 region has 14 residues. The CDR3 loop reads CATSRDRGTRNAFF. CDR3 DNA sequence: TGTGCCACCAGCAGAGATCGAGGGACCAGGAACGCTTTCTTT.

The genes are TRBV9 and TRBJ2-2, with 9 positions matching TRBD2. The V gene's germline CDR1 is SGDLS and CDR2 YYNGEE. V shed 3 bases and J 1 base; nucleotides not matched to a gene: 4. The CDR3 is made up of 16 amino acids. CDR3 DNA: TGTGCCAGCAGCGACTTAGCGGGGGAGAACACCGGGGAGCTGTTTTTT. Translation: CASSDLAGENTGELFF. Together with reference TRBV9 and TRBJ2-2, the CDR3 gives the full variable domain: DSGVTQTPKHLITATGQRVTLRCSPRSGDLSVYWYQQSLDQGLQFLIQYYNGEERAKGNILERFSAQQFPDLHSELNLSSLELGDSALYFCASSDLAGENTGELFFGEGSRLTVL.

The chain combines TRBV27 with TRBJ1-5; perhaps TRBD1 as D (6 bases). The germline V gene encodes CDR1 MNHEY and CDR2 SMNVEV (reference sequence). Trimming pared 1 base from V and 2 bases from J, leaving 15 bases between. The CDR3 loop spans 17 amino acids. CDR3 protein: CASSLFGATGRNQPQHF. CDR3 bases: TGTGCCAGCAGTTTATTCGGGGCGACAGGTCGCAATCAGCCCCAGCATTTT.

The genes are TRBV10-3 and TRBJ2-3; D possibly corresponds to TRBD1 (5 bases). V lost 2 bases and J lost 1, with 13 bases in between. The CDR3 has 16 amino acids. CDR1 and CDR2 from the germline V gene are ENHRY and SYGVKD. CDR3 residues: CAISEGARFGTDTQYF. The DNA of the CDR3 is TGTGCCATCAGTGAGGGGGCTCGCTTTGGCACAGATACGCAGTATTTT.